The entry below describes one T cell receptor (beta chain). Its antigen remains unknown. Molecular-barcoded quantitative 5'-RACE produced these TCR beta libraries. TCRdb redid the calling of the 5' RACE reads with MiXCR, one entry per CDR3 protein. This table has approximately 540,000 distinct CDR3 sequences, about 12% appearing once. This entry comes from a study of CD8 T cells in ankylosing spondylitis. Findings and caveats of the study: What appeared characteristic of ankylosing spondylitis blood was a TCR beta motif of eight highly homologous variants. Matched ankylosing spondylitis synovial fluid reportedly contained a significantly enriched population of disease-linked clones. Certain motif variants had earlier been reported in reactive arthritis synovial fluid and blood.

The CDR3 contains 14 residues. The ends lost 1 base at V and 12 bases at J; junction bases unmatched: 6. Germline CDR1 SEHNR, CDR2 FQNEAQ (reference sequence). The sequence derives from a male donor with ankylosing spondylitis. The sequenced material came from blood, either unsorted or a sorted T cell fraction (not recorded which). The chain joins TRBV7-9 to TRBJ2-1; 10 bases match TRBD2. This CDR3 reads CASSLELAGNTQFF. The CDR3 DNA reads TGTGCCAGCAGCTTAGAACTAGCGGGAAATACGCAGTTCTTC.